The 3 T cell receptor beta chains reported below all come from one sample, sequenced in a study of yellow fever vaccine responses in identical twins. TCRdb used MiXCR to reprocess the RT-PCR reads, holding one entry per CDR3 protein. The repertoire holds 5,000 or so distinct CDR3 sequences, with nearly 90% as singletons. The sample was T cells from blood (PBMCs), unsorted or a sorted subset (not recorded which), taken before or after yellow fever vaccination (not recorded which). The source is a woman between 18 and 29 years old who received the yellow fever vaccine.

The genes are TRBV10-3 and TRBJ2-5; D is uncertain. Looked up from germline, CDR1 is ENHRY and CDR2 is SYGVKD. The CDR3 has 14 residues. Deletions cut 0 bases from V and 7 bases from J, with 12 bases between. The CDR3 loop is CAISESDPGGTQYF. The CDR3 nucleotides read TGTGCCATCAGTGAGTCGGACCCCGGCGGGACCCAGTACTTC.

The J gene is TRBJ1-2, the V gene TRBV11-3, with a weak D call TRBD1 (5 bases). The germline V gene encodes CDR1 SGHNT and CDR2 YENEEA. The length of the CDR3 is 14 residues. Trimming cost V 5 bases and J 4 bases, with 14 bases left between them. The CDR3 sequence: CASSAAGPGYGYTF. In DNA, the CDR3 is TGTGCCAGCAGCGCAGCAGGGCCCGGCTATGGCTACACCTTC.

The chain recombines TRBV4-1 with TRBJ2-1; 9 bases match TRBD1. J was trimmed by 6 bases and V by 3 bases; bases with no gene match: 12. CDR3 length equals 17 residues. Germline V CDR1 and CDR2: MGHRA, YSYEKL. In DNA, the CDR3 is TGCGCCAGCAGCCAGGAAACCGGGACAGGGTCCCTCAATGAGCAGTTCTTC. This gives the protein CASSQETGTGSLNEQFF.